The 12 T cell receptor beta chains in this list originate from one sample, sequenced in a study of cytomegalovirus exposure and HLA in healthy donors. Using immunoSEQ multiplex PCR, the repertoire was profiled, and TCRdb retains in-frame clones only, with some absent. The table has some 240,000 clones, roughly 87% seen once. Sequencing used PBMCs. The receptors were sampled from a young woman in good health and CMV-seropositive.

This chain joins TRBV7-9 and TRBJ2-2, with 12 bases aligning to TRBD2. The CDR3 extends over 15 amino acids. Germline V gene data show CDR1 as SEHNR and CDR2 as FQNEAQ (reference sequence). V lost 7 bases and J lost 7; bases outside the gene matches: 7. The CDR3 DNA reads TGTGCCAGCACCCCTAGCGGGAGGGAGCACGGGGAGCTGTTTTTT. It is translated as CASTPSGREHGELFF.

The chain links TRBV13 to TRBJ2-2; 10 nucleotides match TRBD2. Germline CDR1 PRHDT, CDR2 FYEKMQ (reference sequence). This CDR3 region has 17 residues. The J segment lost 5 bases and the V segment lost 6 bases, leaving 12 bases of the junction unmatched. CDR3 loop: CASSQEREGPETGELFF. The CDR3 coding sequence is TGTGCCAGCAGTCAAGAGCGGGAGGGCCCCGAAACCGGGGAGCTGTTTTTT.

This chain links TRBV28 with TRBJ2-3; the D is unclear. CDR3 length: 15 residues. CDR1 and CDR2 from the germline V gene are MDHEN and SYDVKM. Trimming cost V 3 bases and J 2 bases, with 12 bases left between them. The CDR3 loop reads CASSLPQAFTDTQYF. The CDR3 DNA is TGTGCCAGCAGTTTGCCTCAAGCCTTCACAGATACGCAGTATTTT. The full variable domain, its missing parts supplied by reference TRBV28 and TRBJ2-3, is DVKVTQSSRYLVKRTGEKVFLECVQDMDHENMFWYRQDPGLGLRLIYFSYDVKMKEKGDIPEGYSVSREKKERFSLILESASTNQTSMYLCASSLPQAFTDTQYFGPGTRLTVL.

This clone has a single count. The chain employs TRBV6-1 and TRBJ2-1; 11 nucleotides agree with TRBD2. V shed 4 bases, J shed 7 bases, and the junction held 6 bases outside the gene matches. CDR1 and CDR2 (germline): MNHNS, SASEGT. The CDR3 extends over 15 amino acids. CDR3 bases: TGTGCCAGCAGTGTTACTAGCGGGAGTCGGAATGAGCAGTTCTTC. Its protein product is CASSVTSGSRNEQFF.

J is TRBJ1-5 and V is TRBV28, with D unclear. The germline V gene encodes CDR1 MDHEN and CDR2 SYDVKM. CDR3 length: 15 residues. Trimming stripped 3 bases from V and 1 base from J, with 10 bases between. For the CDR3, the DNA is TGTGCCAGCAGTTTGACGTGGGCAAGCAATCAGCCCCAGCATTTT. This translates into CASSLTWASNQPQHF.

V and J are TRBV9 and TRBJ2-1; 9 bases match TRBD2. This CDR3 spans 15 amino acids. J gave up 4 bases and V 1 base, and 3 bases lay outside the gene matches. Germline loops: CDR1 SGDLS, CDR2 YYNGEE. The CDR3: CASSVNAGGYNEQFF. CDR3 bases: TGTGCCAGCAGCGTAAACGCGGGAGGGTACAATGAGCAGTTCTTC.

V and J are TRBV9 and TRBJ2-5, with TRBD2 matching 10 bases. Trimming cost V 3 bases and J 1 base; bases outside gene matches: 15. The CDR3 extends over 19 amino acids. Per the germline V gene, CDR1 is SGDLS and CDR2 is YYNGEE. In DNA, the CDR3 is TGTGCCAGCAGCGCCAATAGCGGGAGGCGCGTAGGTATCCAAGAGACCCAGTACTTC. Amino acids: CASSANSGRRVGIQETQYF.

V is TRBV7-3 and J is TRBJ2-3; possible D gene TRBD2, 5 bases. V dropped 3 bases and J dropped 1 base, with 5 bases sitting between them. The CDR3 runs to 13 residues. CDR1 and CDR2 (germline): SGHTA, FQGTGA. The CDR3 DNA reads TGTGCCAGCAGCTTCGGGGGCACAGATACGCAGTATTTT. As protein: CASSFGGTDTQYF. Full variable domain (outside the CDR3, taken from reference TRBV7-3 and TRBJ2-3): GAGVSQTPSNKVTEKGKYVELRCDPISGHTALYWYRQSLGQGPEFLIYFQGTGAADDSGLPNDRFFAVRPEGSVSTLKIQRTERGDSAVYLCASSFGGTDTQYFGPGTRLTVL.

The chain combines TRBV2 with TRBJ1-5; 7 nucleotides line up with TRBD1. This CDR3 comprises 15 residues. Per germline, CDR1 SNHLY and CDR2 FYNNEI. The V and J ends lost 7 bases and 6 bases, in that order; junction bases with no gene match: 12. DNA for the CDR3: TGTGCCAGCATGAGTGGACAGGTTCGGAGTCAGCCCCAGCATTTT. Protein sequence: CASMSGQVRSQPQHF.

V is TRBV7-8 and J is TRBJ1-5, with D maybe TRBD1 (6 bases). Trimming left V 3 bases short and J 7 bases short, with 25 bases between. Germline V gene lookup returns CDR1 SGHVS and CDR2 FQNEAQ. This CDR3 has 18 amino acids. CDR3: CASSFLVWGRRSQQPQHF. Written as DNA, the CDR3 is TGTGCCAGCAGCTTTTTGGTTTGGGGGCGGCGGTCACAACAGCCCCAGCATTTT.

V is TRBV5-4 and J is TRBJ1-1; 8 bases match TRBD1. J lost 7 bases, V lost 4 bases, and 6 bases had no gene match. The CDR3 loop spans 13 amino acids. Per germline, CDR1 SGHNT and CDR2 YYREEE (reference sequence). The CDR3 spells CASSPTGVGEAFF. The CDR3 nucleotides are TGTGCCAGCAGCCCGACAGGGGTGGGTGAAGCTTTCTTT.

This clone was recorded a few times. V and J are TRBV21-1 and TRBJ2-2; the D call in the table, TRBD1, was not verified against the DNA. TRBV21-1 is a pseudogene segment. The CDR3 is made up of 15 amino acids. The CDR3 coding sequence is TGTGCCAGCACCACAGGGGAGGAGAACACCGGGGAGCTGTTTTTT. Its translation: CASTTGEENTGELFF.